What follows are 27 T cell receptor beta chains derived from one specimen sequenced in a study of T cells after posttransplantation cyclophosphamide. Sequenced by immunoSEQ multiplex PCR; TCRdb stores in-frame clones only, minus some. The sample yields tens of thousands of clones, roughly 92% seen once. The sequenced sample was PBMCs. Every receptor here comes from a woman between 50 and 59 years old in good health and a related stem cell transplant donor.

This rearrangement joins TRBV5-6 to TRBJ2-7; 10 bases are a match to TRBD2. The length of the CDR3 is 14 residues. Unmatched junction bases numbered 6, after V lost 4 bases and J lost 5 bases. Germline V CDR1 and CDR2: SGHDT, YYEEEE. The CDR3 spells CASSPLAGYDEQYF. The CDR3 coding sequence is TGTGCCAGCAGCCCACTAGCGGGATACGACGAGCAGTACTTC.

The CDR3 nucleotides read TGCGCCAGCAGCCCAGGGGGGAAGGTAAACACCATATATTTT. Amino acid sequence: CASSPGGKVNTIYF. The chain employs TRBV5-1 and TRBJ1-3, with TRBD1 matching over 7 bases. The CDR3 has 14 amino acids. Germline V gene lookup returns CDR1 SGHRS and CDR2 YFSETQ. Trimming took 4 bases from V and 6 from J; bases not matched to a gene: 7.

The rearrangement uses TRBV30 and TRBJ1-1, with 7 bases identical to TRBD1. The trim removed 4 bases at V and 7 bases at J, leaving 6 bases unmatched. Germline CDR1 reads GTSNPN; CDR2 reads SVGIG (reference sequence). This CDR3 spans 12 amino acids. Written as DNA, the CDR3 is TGTGCCTGGAAGGGGGCGGACCATGAAGCTTTCTTT. It encodes CAWKGADHEAFF.

The chain links TRBV10-3 to TRBJ1-1; TRBD1 is a possible D gene (5 bases). V shed 2 bases and J shed 7 bases, with 11 bases lying between them. This CDR3 region has 13 residues. Germline CDR1 and CDR2: ENHRY and SYGVKD. CDR3 amino acids: CAISEMGGIEAFF. The CDR3, as DNA: TGTGCCATCAGTGAGATGGGGGGGATTGAAGCTTTCTTT.

The chain combines TRBV29-1 with TRBJ2-1; 8 bases map to TRBD2. Germline V CDR1 and CDR2: SQVTM, ANQGSEA. The CDR3 totals 13 residues. Unmatched junction bases numbered 9, after V lost 4 bases and J lost 10 bases. The CDR3 protein is CSVASGSPREQFF. The DNA for the CDR3 is TGCAGCGTTGCCAGCGGGAGTCCAAGGGAGCAGTTCTTC.

The chain carries TRBV5-1 and TRBJ1-2; a possible D gene is TRBD1 (5 bases). Germline CDR1 SGHRS, CDR2 YFSETQ. The CDR3 is 14 residues long. The ends were cut back, 4 bases at V and 3 bases at J, with 13 bases in the middle. The CDR3 sequence is CASSREGVDYGYTF. The CDR3 coding sequence is TGCGCCAGCAGCCGAGAAGGGGTGGACTATGGCTACACCTTC.

The CDR3 is CASSPTGGADTEAFF. Here the CDR3 DNA reads TGTGCCAGCAGCCCCACAGGAGGGGCGGACACTGAAGCTTTCTTT. The chain uses TRBV7-9 and TRBJ1-1; D perhaps matches TRBD1 (5 bases). Trimming stripped 5 bases from V and 3 bases from J, with 16 bases between. The CDR3 spans 15 residues. Germline-derived CDR1 and CDR2 are SEHNR and FQNEAQ (reference sequence).

Remarks on this clone: At one boundary the junction diverges from the germline segment, which might be a read error. This specimen includes other DNA sequences encoding the same CDR3. The V call is TRBV7-3, the J call TRBJ1-6; a possible D gene is TRBD1 (5 bases). The CDR3 is 15 amino acids. The germline CDR1 and CDR2 sequences are SGHTA and FQGTGA. The CDR3 DNA sequence: TGTGCCAGCAGCCCCCAGGGCGGGAATAATTCCCCCCTCCACTTT. Its protein is CASSPQGGNNSPLHF.

The chain couples TRBV6-5 to TRBJ1-1; 7 bases line up with TRBD1. With V trimmed by 7 bases and J by 7 bases, 3 bases remained unmatched. The CDR3 length is 11 residues. Germline values: CDR1 MNHEY, CDR2 SVGAGI. The CDR3 sequence: CASINRGEAFF. In nucleotides, the CDR3 is TGTGCCAGCATTAACAGGGGTGAAGCTTTCTTT.

This chain links TRBV11-2 with TRBJ1-1; 9 bases align to TRBD1. The CDR3 sequence is 15 residues long. Looked up from germline, CDR1 is SGHAT and CDR2 is FQNNGV. The J segment lost 2 bases and the V segment lost 4 bases, leaving 5 bases of the junction unmatched. The CDR3 protein is CASSSRQGVNTEAFF. The CDR3 nucleotides are TGTGCCAGCAGCTCTCGACAGGGGGTCAACACTGAAGCTTTCTTT. The full variable domain, rest sourced from reference TRBV11-2 and TRBJ1-1, is EAGVAQSPRYKIIEKRQSVAFWCNPISGHATLYWYQQILGQGPKLLIQFQNNGVVDDSQLPKDRFSAERLKGVDSTLKIQPAKLEDSAVYLCASSSRQGVNTEAFFGQGTRLTVV.

The chain has TRBV25-1 and TRBJ2-3, with 10 bases matching TRBD1. The junction had 10 bases not matched to a gene; V was cut back by 5 bases and J by 5 bases. The CDR3 totals 16 residues. Per germline, CDR1 MGHDK and CDR2 SYGVNS. CDR3 bases: TGTGCCAGCAGTACTCCGGGACAGGGGATTCGAGATACGCAGTATTTT. Protein product: CASSTPGQGIRDTQYF.

This rearrangement joins TRBV15 to TRBJ1-6; 8 nucleotides line up with TRBD1. The CDR3 has 14 amino acids. Trimming at V came to 3 bases and at J to 7 bases, leaving 2 bases not matched to a gene. CDR1 and CDR2 from the germline V gene are LNHNV and YYDKDF (reference sequence). As DNA, the CDR3 is TGTGCCACCAGCAGGGACAGGGCCAATTCACCCCTCCACTTT. Residues: CATSRDRANSPLHF.

CDR3 bases: TGTGCCAGCAGCGTATCCCCTAGGACAGGGGGCGCGAAGGACACTGAAGCTTTCTTT. The encoded protein is CASSVSPRTGGAKDTEAFF. The chain carries TRBV9 and TRBJ1-1, with TRBD1 matching 11 bases. This CDR3 has 19 residues. V lost 1 base, J lost 3 bases, and 14 bases stayed unmatched. Per germline, CDR1 SGDLS and CDR2 YYNGEE. The full variable domain, rest sourced from reference TRBV9 and TRBJ1-1, is DSGVTQTPKHLITATGQRVTLRCSPRSGDLSVYWYQQSLDQGLQFLIQYYNGEERAKGNILERFSAQQFPDLHSELNLSSLELGDSALYFCASSVSPRTGGAKDTEAFFGQGTRLTVV.

CDR3 loop: CASSPSAGTNEKLFF. The CDR3 nucleotides read TGTGCCAGCAGCCCCTCAGCCGGGACTAATGAAAAACTGTTTTTT. This chain joins TRBV7-9 and TRBJ1-4; D gene unclear. The V end was cut by 5 bases, the J end by 2 bases, with 12 bases between. The CDR3 contains 15 residues. Germline-derived CDR1 and CDR2 are SEHNR and FQNEAQ (reference sequence).

Details on this clone: Distinct nucleotide sequences in the sample also encode this CDR3. The chain carries TRBV7-2 and TRBJ1-5; TRBD1 might be the D (6 bases). Trimming removed 5 bases at V and 4 bases at J, with 15 bases between. CDR1 and CDR2 (germline): SGHTA, FQGNSA. The CDR3 length is 15 residues. The chain's CDR3 is CASSLGGLRNQPQHF. The CDR3 DNA sequence: TGTGCCAGCAGCCTAGGGGGGCTAAGGAATCAGCCCCAGCATTTT.

V gene TRBV5-6 combines with J gene TRBJ2-2, with D possibly matching TRBD1 (6 bases). Germline V gene sequence: CDR1 SGHDT, CDR2 YYEEEE. Trimming stripped 4 bases from V and 4 bases from J, with 11 bases between. The CDR3 is 14 residues long. CDR3 in amino acids: CASSRQVITGELFF. CDR3 nucleotides: TGTGCCAGCAGCCGACAGGTGATCACCGGGGAGCTGTTTTTT.

The chain recombines TRBV6-4 with TRBJ1-1, with TRBD1 matching over 8 bases. This CDR3 is 14 amino acids long. J lost 8 bases, V lost 7 bases, and 12 bases had no gene match. CDR1 is MRHNA, CDR2 SNTAGT, per germline. In nucleotides, the CDR3 is TGTGCCAGCAAGAAGGACAGGGAGGTAGGGGAAGCTTTCTTT. The encoded protein is CASKKDREVGEAFF.

The CDR3 bases are TGTGCCAGCAGTGATATACTAGCGGGATCAGCAGATACGCAGTATTTT. It specifies CASSDILAGSADTQYF. The rearrangement joins TRBV2 to TRBJ2-3; 10 bases map to TRBD2. CDR3 length: 16 amino acids. V gave up 3 bases and J gave up 4 bases; unmatched junction bases: 7. The germline CDR1 and CDR2 sequences are SNHLY and FYNNEI.

This clone has just one count. This chain uses TRBV6-1 with TRBJ2-6; D uncertain. CDR3 length: 13 residues. Trimming removed 11 bases from V and 0 bases from J, with 8 bases in between. CDR1 and CDR2 (germline): MNHNS, SASEGT. CDR3 protein: CARGSSGANVLTF. CDR3 in DNA: TGTGCCCGCGGTAGCTCTGGGGCCAACGTCCTGACTTTC.

CDR3 nucleotides: TGTGCCAGCAGTTTAAACGGTCCGGTCGCCAAAGCTTTCTTT. Amino acid sequence: CASSLNGPVAKAFF. The V and J genes are TRBV28 and TRBJ1-1, with unresolved D. Between the trimmed V and J ends, which lost 2 bases and 9 bases, there was a span of 16 bases. Germline CDR1 is MDHEN and CDR2 is SYDVKM. The CDR3 covers 14 residues.

This clone was seen only once. The chain combines TRBV19 with TRBJ2-5, with a weak D call TRBD2 (6 bases). TRBJ2-7 explains the end of the DNA better; the J call may be wrong. Germline CDR1 reads LNHDA; CDR2 reads SQIVND (reference sequence). The CDR3 runs to 12 residues. CDR3: CASRDAGYEQYF. The DNA of the CDR3 is TGTGCCAGTAGAGATGCGGGGTACGAGCAGTACTTC.

The V gene is TRBV5-6, the J gene TRBJ2-7; D perhaps matches TRBD1 (5 bases). The CDR3 spans 16 residues. V was cut by 0 bases and J by 3 bases, with 16 bases left in between. Germline CDR1 reads SGHDT; CDR2 reads YYEEEE. The CDR3 sequence is CASSLELNRMSYEQYF. The CDR3 DNA is TGTGCCAGCAGCTTGGAATTAAACAGGATGAGCTACGAGCAGTACTTC.

V and J are TRBV5-1 and TRBJ1-6, with 8 bases matching TRBD1. Germline CDR1 is SGHRS and CDR2 is YFSETQ. The CDR3 length is 16 residues. Trimming removed 0 bases from V and 7 bases from J; junction bases left unmatched: 6. CDR3 residues: CASSLGGQAPNSPLHF. CDR3 in DNA: TGCGCCAGCAGCTTGGGGGGACAGGCGCCAAATTCACCCCTCCACTTT.

For the CDR3, the DNA is TGTGCCAGTATGCGGGAGGCCCCGAGCTCCTACAATGAGCAGTTCTTC. The encoded protein is CASMREAPSSYNEQFF. V usage is TRBV19 and J usage is TRBJ2-1, with 8 positions matching TRBD2. With 7 bases clipped from V and 0 bases from J, the junction kept 8 bases outside the gene matches. This CDR3 comprises 16 residues. From germline, CDR1 is LNHDA and CDR2 SQIVND (reference sequence).

In its sample, this clone was seen once. The V call is TRBV6-1, the J call TRBJ1-5, with D unresolved. This CDR3 has 14 amino acids. Trimming took off 2 bases at V and 4 bases at J, with 9 bases between the two ends. In germline, CDR1 is MNHNS, CDR2 SASEGT. CDR3 loop: CASSETGYNQPQHF. CDR3 sequence (DNA): TGTGCCAGCAGTGAAACCGGGTATAATCAGCCCCAGCATTTT.

The chain combines TRBV28 with TRBJ1-2; 10 bases are a match to TRBD1. The CDR3 runs 18 residues. Germline CDR1 MDHEN, CDR2 SYDVKM. The junction had 11 bases not matched to a gene; V was cut back by 4 bases and J by 0 bases. CDR3 loop: CASSSVPGQGSSNYGYTF. CDR3 in DNA: TGTGCCAGCAGTTCCGTCCCGGGACAGGGGTCCTCTAACTATGGCTACACCTTC.

The rearrangement uses TRBV2 and TRBJ1-5, with 10 bases matching TRBD1. Trimming took 11 bases from V and 5 from J; bases not matched to a gene: 6. The germline V gene has CDR1 SNHLY and CDR2 FYNNEI. The CDR3 sequence is 13 residues long. The CDR3 DNA follows: TGTGCCGGACAGGGGGAGTTAGATCAGCCCCAGCATTTT. Protein: CAGQGELDQPQHF.